One and the same sample provided the 3 T cell receptor beta chains below, sequenced in a study of OX40 agonist ivuxolimab in advanced cancers. Data came from immunoSEQ multiplex PCR; TCRdb stores just in-frame clones and leaves some out. In the table there are roughly 11,000 clones, 65% to 75% of which are singletons. Specimen: CD4+ or CD8+ T cells sorted from blood, collected in a trial of the OX40 agonist ivuxolimab. These receptors were obtained from an adult with an advanced solid tumor such as melanoma, head and neck, liver or kidney cancer.

The chain uses TRBV5-4 and TRBJ2-7; weak D call: TRBD2 (5 bases). Germline V gene data show CDR1 as SGHNT and CDR2 as YYREEE (reference sequence). The V gene lost 0 bases and the J gene lost 4 bases, with 17 bases spanning the gap. CDR3 length: 16 residues. CDR3 protein: CASSLAGGFRGYEQYF. The DNA for the CDR3 is TGTGCCAGCAGCTTGGCCGGTGGTTTCCGAGGGTACGAGCAGTACTTC.

V is TRBV27 and J is TRBJ2-1, with 8 bases matching TRBD2. The CDR3 sequence is 14 residues long. CDR1 and CDR2 from the germline V gene are MNHEY and SMNVEV (reference sequence). Trimming cost V 5 bases and J 8 bases; bases outside gene matches: 8. Here the CDR3 DNA reads TGTGCCAGCAGTACCGGGACTAGTTTTCATGAGCAGTTCTTC. This translates into CASSTGTSFHEQFF.

V gene TRBV2 combines with J gene TRBJ2-7; D perhaps matches TRBD2 (6 bases). V was cut by 5 bases and J by 3 bases, with 8 bases left in between. Looked up from germline, CDR1 is SNHLY and CDR2 is FYNNEI. CDR3 length equals 12 residues. The CDR3 reads CASSRDFYEQYF. CDR3 DNA: TGTGCCAGCAGTCGGGACTTCTACGAGCAGTACTTC. Combining the CDR3 with reference TRBV2 and TRBJ2-7 gives the whole variable domain EPEVTQTPSHQVTQMGQEVILRCVPISNHLYFYWYRQILGQKVEFLVSFYNNEISEKSEIFDDQFSVERPDGSNFTLKIRSTKLEDSAMYFCASSRDFYEQYFGPGTRLTVT.